Below, 8 T cell receptor beta chains from the same sample are listed, as sequenced in a study of blood T cells in healthy people across ages. Together with a sample-barcoded 5' primer, a J-beta primer mix was included in a second PCR lasting about 7 to 12 cycles. TCRdb re-called the 5' RACE reads through MiXCR, storing one row per CDR3 protein. The data hold some 1.4 million distinct CDR3 sequences, with 40% to 50% observed a single time. What was sequenced was blood. Receptor source: a young woman in good health.

This clonotype was counted only a few times. This chain uses TRBV7-2 with TRBJ2-5, with 11 bases that match TRBD2. The CDR3 has 14 amino acids. The J segment lost 5 bases and the V segment lost 4 bases, leaving 3 bases of the junction unmatched. In germline, CDR1 is SGHTA, CDR2 FQGNSA. The CDR3 loop reads CASSSGLAAETQYF. The CDR3 DNA reads TGTGCCAGCAGCTCGGGACTAGCGGCCGAGACCCAGTACTTC.

This chain links TRBV3-1 with TRBJ2-2, with 8 nucleotides matching TRBD2. Germline trimming cut 4 bases from V and 4 bases from J; bases unmatched to any gene: 8. This CDR3 spans 16 amino acids. CDR1 is LGHDT and CDR2 is YNNKEL in the germline V gene (reference sequence). The CDR3, as DNA: TGTGCCAGCAGCCTAGTAGGGAGCGGGGGCACCGGGGAGCTGTTTTTT. This encodes CASSLVGSGGTGELFF.

The chain carries TRBV7-2 and TRBJ2-1, with no clear D. The CDR3 spans 15 residues. Trimming pared 1 base from V and 4 bases from J, leaving 11 bases between. CDR1 SGHTA and CDR2 FQGNSA come from the germline V gene. CDR3: CASSLGANTYNEQFF. CDR3 DNA: TGTGCCAGCAGCTTAGGGGCTAATACTTACAATGAGCAGTTCTTC.

CDR3 coding DNA: TGTGCCAGCAGCTTCGGGACTGGCGTCAATGAGCAGTTCTTC. It yields the protein CASSFGTGVNEQFF. J is TRBJ2-1 and V is TRBV7-2; tentatively, D is TRBD2 (6 bases). V lost 3 bases and J lost 6, with 12 bases in between. The CDR3 has 14 amino acids. Germline V CDR1 and CDR2: SGHTA, FQGNSA.

This clonotype was seen a handful of times. The chain is built from TRBV20-1 and TRBJ1-2; D is ambiguous. Trimming pared 3 bases from V and 6 bases from J, leaving 14 bases between. Germline V gene data show CDR1 as DFQATT and CDR2 as SNEGSKA (reference sequence). The CDR3 length is 13 residues. The CDR3 DNA is TGCAGTGCTAGGTTGGCGGGAAGTGATGGCTACACCTTC. Its protein is CSARLAGSDGYTF.

This clonotype was seen more than once but under ten times. The gene calls are TRBV27 and TRBJ2-7; either TRBD1 or TRBD2 may supply D (5 bases each). The CDR3 has 14 residues. V was pared by 2 bases and J by 3 bases, with 11 bases between. CDR1 and CDR2 from the germline V gene are MNHEY and SMNVEV (reference sequence). CDR3 region: CASSLIRDHYEQYF. The CDR3 coding sequence is TGTGCCAGCAGTTTAATACGGGACCACTACGAGCAGTACTTC.

The V gene is TRBV9, the J gene TRBJ2-1, with 11 bases lining up with TRBD1. CDR3 length equals 17 residues. Germline CDR1 SGDLS, CDR2 YYNGEE. J lost 5 bases, V lost 3 bases, and 10 bases had no gene match. The CDR3 here is CASSAMRTGGNDNEQFF. CDR3 DNA: TGTGCCAGCAGCGCGATGAGGACAGGGGGCAACGACAATGAGCAGTTCTTC.

V gene TRBV20-1 combines with J gene TRBJ2-5; 7 bases agree with TRBD2. Germline values: CDR1 DFQATT, CDR2 SNEGSKA (reference sequence). The V segment lost 5 bases and the J segment 2 bases; nucleotides outside the gene matches: 8. CDR3 length equals 14 residues. DNA for the CDR3: TGCAGTGCTTCCCGACTAGCTCCACAAGAGACCCAGTACTTC. Translated: CSASRLAPQETQYF.